This passage covers 8 T cell receptor beta chains from one sample sequenced in a study of OX40 agonist ivuxolimab in advanced cancers. Produced via immunoSEQ multiplex PCR; TCRdb's table is partial and in-frame only. Among about 69,000 clones, approximately 90% were seen once, and the ten largest hold under 0.35%. The sequencing here drew on CD4+ or CD8+ T cells sorted from blood, taken in a trial of the OX40 agonist ivuxolimab. The receptor set was obtained from an adult with an advanced solid tumor such as melanoma, head and neck, liver or kidney cancer.

This sequence joins TRBV6-1 and TRBJ2-7; 8 bases agree with TRBD1. CDR3 length equals 16 residues. V shed 4 bases and J 0 bases; nucleotides not matched to a gene: 8. CDR1 and CDR2 from the germline V gene are MNHNS and SASEGT. The CDR3, as DNA: TGTGCCAGCAGTGCGACAGGGGCATACTCCTCCTACGAGCAGTACTTC. It specifies CASSATGAYSSYEQYF.

Here the CDR3 DNA reads TGTGCCAGCAGTGAAGCGAACTTTCGGGGAAGCAATCAGCCCCAGCATTTT. This sequence encodes CASSEANFRGSNQPQHF. The chain carries TRBV6-1 and TRBJ1-5; D remains unclear. Germline V lookup: CDR1 MNHNS, CDR2 SASEGT. The V gene lost 0 bases and the J gene lost 1 base, with 13 bases spanning the gap. This CDR3 has 17 amino acids.

V and J are TRBV6-1 and TRBJ1-5, with 7 nucleotides matching TRBD1. The CDR3 totals 14 residues. Looked up from germline, CDR1 is MNHNS and CDR2 is SASEGT. V was clipped by 2 bases and J by 6 bases; unmatched bases: 4. The CDR3 DNA is TGTGCCAGCAGTGAACCAGGGGGGCTTCAGCCCCAGCATTTT. Its translation: CASSEPGGLQPQHF.

The chain employs TRBV19 and TRBJ2-1; unclear D gene. The CDR3 runs to 16 residues. Germline V lookup: CDR1 LNHDA, CDR2 SQIVND (reference sequence). Trimming took 4 bases from V and 1 from J, leaving 14 bases between them. Here the CDR3 reads CASSKARQVSYNEQFF. In nucleotides, the CDR3 is TGTGCCAGTAGTAAGGCTCGGCAGGTATCCTACAATGAGCAGTTCTTC.

The J gene is TRBJ2-5, the V gene TRBV18; 8 positions match TRBD1. The J call may be in error: the DNA end matches TRBJ2-7 better. Germline V CDR1 and CDR2: KGHSH, LQKENI. The CDR3 consists of 14 residues. The CDR3 DNA reads as TGTGCCAGCTCTACCGGGACAGGAGTCTACGAGCAGTACTTC. Translated, it gives CASSTGTGVYEQYF.

V and J are TRBV27 and TRBJ1-1; perhaps TRBD1 as D (5 bases). Trimming removed 3 bases from V and 4 bases from J, with 9 bases in between. CDR1 is MNHEY and CDR2 is SMNVEV in the germline V gene (reference sequence). The CDR3 has 13 amino acids. CDR3 residues: CASSFGGGTEAFF. For the CDR3, the DNA is TGTGCCAGCAGTTTTGGGGGGGGCACTGAAGCTTTCTTT.

Concerning this clone itself: Other nucleotide sequences from this sample produce the same CDR3. The V and J genes are TRBV6-1 and TRBJ2-7, with TRBD1 matching 9 bases. Germline CDR1 MNHNS, CDR2 SASEGT. This CDR3 has 14 amino acids. V trimming: 4 bases; J trimming: 1 base; junction bases outside the gene matches: 2. The CDR3 here is CASSADRGSYEQYF. The CDR3 nucleotides are TGTGCCAGCAGTGCGGACAGGGGTTCCTACGAGCAGTACTTC.

This chain links TRBV6-6 with TRBJ1-1; no firm D call. The V end lost 5 bases, the J end lost 5 bases, and 9 bases lay between the germline ends. CDR1 MNHNY and CDR2 SVGAGI come from the germline V gene (reference sequence). This CDR3 contains 12 residues. The CDR3 sequence: CASSRGGTEAFF. The CDR3, as DNA: TGTGCCAGCAGTCGTGGTGGGACTGAAGCTTTCTTT.